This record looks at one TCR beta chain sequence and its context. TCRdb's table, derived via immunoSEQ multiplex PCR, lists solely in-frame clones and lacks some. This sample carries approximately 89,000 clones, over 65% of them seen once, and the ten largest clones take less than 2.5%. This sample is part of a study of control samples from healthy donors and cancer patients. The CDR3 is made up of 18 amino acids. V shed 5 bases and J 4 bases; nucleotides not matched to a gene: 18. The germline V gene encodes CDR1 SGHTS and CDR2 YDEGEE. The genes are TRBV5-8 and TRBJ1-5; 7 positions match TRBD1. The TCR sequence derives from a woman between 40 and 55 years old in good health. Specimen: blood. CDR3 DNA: TGTGCCAGCAGGGGAGGTTCGGCAGGGGGTTATGGAAATCAGCCCCAGCATTTT. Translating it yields CASRGGSAGGYGNQPQHF.